These 29 T cell receptor beta chains came from one sample sequenced in a study of blood T cell repertoires in COVID-19. Repertoires were generated with immunoSEQ multiplex PCR, while TCRdb's copy carries only in-frame clones and drops some. The sample yields approximately 140,000 clones, approximately 80% seen once. The sequenced sample was peripheral blood. These receptors were taken from a man aged 35 to 55 with active or convalescent COVID-19.

The genes are TRBV5-1 and TRBJ2-3; 9 bases line up with TRBD1. Trimming at V came to 0 bases and at J to 4 bases, leaving 9 bases not matched to a gene. The CDR3 spans 17 residues. Germline CDR1 reads SGHRS; CDR2 reads YFSETQ. The CDR3 here is CASSLARTGERADTQYF. The CDR3 region has the DNA TGCGCCAGCAGCTTGGCGAGGACAGGGGAGAGGGCAGATACGCAGTATTTT.

There are a few counts of this clone. V usage is TRBV6-2 or TRBV6-3 and J usage is TRBJ1-4; 8 nucleotides line up with TRBD1. Germline CDR1 is MNHEY and CDR2 is SVGEGT. The CDR3 loop spans 16 amino acids. Trimming at V came to 4 bases and at J to 2 bases, leaving 6 bases not matched to a gene. CDR3 DNA: TGTGCCAGCAGTTCAGGGGGCAGAAGGACTAATGAAAAACTGTTTTTT. It yields the protein CASSSGGRRTNEKLFF.

The rearrangement joins TRBV6-5 to TRBJ2-6, with TRBD1 matching 9 bases. CDR3 length equals 15 residues. Germline CDR1 is MNHEY and CDR2 is SVGAGI. After removal of 6 bases from V and 2 bases from J, the junction contained 2 bases not matched to a gene. CDR3 DNA sequence: TGTGCCAGCAGCGGGACAGGGACTGGGGCCAACGTCCTGACTTTC. Translating gives CASSGTGTGANVLTF.

J is TRBJ2-7 and V is TRBV20-1; D might be TRBD2 (5 bases). The CDR3 is made up of 11 amino acids. CDR1 is DFQATT and CDR2 is SNEGSKA in the germline V gene (reference sequence). Trimming cost V 6 bases and J 2 bases, with 8 bases left between them. The CDR3 sequence is CSAEGTYEQYF. The CDR3, as DNA: TGCAGTGCCGAGGGCACCTACGAGCAGTACTTC.

This clone was observed a single time. The chain is built from TRBV5-5 and TRBJ1-1, with D possibly matching TRBD1 (6 bases). The V end lost 4 bases, the J end lost 11 bases, and 12 bases lay between the germline ends. Germline lookup yields CDR1 SGHKS and CDR2 YYEKEE (reference sequence). The CDR3 loop spans 11 amino acids. CDR3 residues: CASSTGRMAFF. For the CDR3, the DNA is TGTGCCAGCAGCACAGGGAGAATGGCTTTCTTT.

The chain combines TRBV12-5 with TRBJ2-2; D might be TRBD1 (5 bases). V lost 3 bases and J lost 3, with 11 bases in between. Looked up from germline, CDR1 is LGHNT and CDR2 is FRNRAP. The CDR3 extends over 15 amino acids. DNA of the CDR3: TGTGCTAGTGGTTTCCTCCTGACAGACACCGGGGAGCTGTTTTTT. The encoded protein is CASGFLLTDTGELFF.

The rearrangement links TRBV5-8 to TRBJ2-1; 8 nucleotides align to TRBD1. The CDR3 contains 12 residues. The germline V gene has CDR1 SGHTS and CDR2 YDEGEE. V dropped 4 bases and J dropped 12; count of bases not matched to a gene: 6. CDR3 residues: CASSATGGRQFF. In DNA, the CDR3 is TGTGCCAGCAGCGCAACAGGGGGGAGGCAGTTCTTC.

This chain connects TRBV5-4 to TRBJ1-1; D is possibly TRBD1 (5 bases). The germline CDR1 and CDR2 sequences are SGHNT and YYREEE (reference sequence). Deletions cut 0 bases from V and 0 bases from J, with 12 bases between. This CDR3 comprises 16 residues. CDR3 nucleotide sequence: TGTGCCAGCAGCTTGGGGGCAGGGAAAATGAACACTGAAGCTTTCTTT. Translated, it gives CASSLGAGKMNTEAFF.

The count of this clone is one. CDR3 DNA sequence: TGCAGTGCTAGTTTTACTAGCGGGGGGGCGGGAGAGACCCAGTACTTC. Translation gives CSASFTSGGAGETQYF. V gene TRBV20-1 combines with J gene TRBJ2-5, with 13 bases identical to TRBD2. The V gene end was trimmed by 3 bases and the J gene end by 4 bases; junction bases not matched to a gene: 8. The germline gives CDR1 DFQATT, CDR2 SNEGSKA (reference sequence). There are 16 residues in the CDR3.

V usage is TRBV5-1 and J usage is TRBJ1-1; tentative D call: TRBD1 (5 bases). The CDR3 extends over 14 amino acids. V dropped 4 bases and J dropped 1 base, with 11 bases sitting between them. Germline lookup yields CDR1 SGHRS and CDR2 YFSETQ. CDR3 residues: CASSDPGGNTEAFF. CDR3 DNA: TGCGCCAGCAGCGACCCGGGGGGGAACACTGAAGCTTTCTTT.

The V call is TRBV10-3, the J call TRBJ1-6; TRBD1 matches at 7 bases. This CDR3 region has 14 residues. Trimming took 6 bases from V and 7 from J; bases not matched to a gene: 6. Germline CDR1 and CDR2: ENHRY and SYGVKD. The CDR3 DNA is TGTGCCATCAGCACGGGACAGTACAATTCACCCCTCCACTTT. Its translation: CAISTGQYNSPLHF.

CDR3 nucleotides: TGTGCCAGCAGCCAAACTCTAGACAGGGTTCGAATCGGGGAGCTGTTTTTT. It translates to CASSQTLDRVRIGELFF. The chain has TRBV3-1 (or the pseudogene TRBV3-2) and TRBJ2-2, with 7 bases identical to TRBD1. V was clipped by 2 bases and J by 7 bases; unmatched bases: 13. The CDR3 has 17 residues. Germline V gene data show CDR1 as LGHDT and CDR2 as YNNKEL (reference sequence).

This chain connects TRBV6-2 or TRBV6-3 to TRBJ2-3; 14 bases map to TRBD2. Per the germline V gene, CDR1 is MNHEY and CDR2 is SVGEGT. V was pared by 0 bases and J by 4 bases, with 0 bases of the junction left unmatched. The CDR3 extends over 16 amino acids. The CDR3 DNA is TGTGCCAGCAGTTACTCGACTAGCGGGGGGGCAGATACGCAGTATTTT. This sequence encodes CASSYSTSGGADTQYF.

The chain recombines TRBV6-5 with TRBJ1-3; 9 nucleotides match TRBD1. V lost 2 bases and J lost 3; bases outside the gene matches: 5. There are 16 residues in the CDR3. The germline V gene encodes CDR1 MNHEY and CDR2 SVGAGI. The CDR3 coding sequence is TGTGCCAGCAGTTACGCAATGACAGGGGGTGGAAACACCATATATTTT. This gives the protein CASSYAMTGGGNTIYF.

This rearrangement joins TRBV18 to TRBJ2-3, with 9 bases that match TRBD1. The germline CDR1 and CDR2 sequences are KGHSH and LQKENI. There are 16 residues in the CDR3. J gave up 3 bases and V 3 bases, and 7 bases lay outside the gene matches. The DNA for the CDR3 is TGTGCCAGCTCACCCCCGACAGGGGGAGGGACAGATACGCAGTATTTT. It codes for CASSPPTGGGTDTQYF.

CDR3 nucleotide sequence: TGCGCCAGCAGCCCTCAGGGGGCGCACGGCTATGGCTACACCTTC. This translates into CASSPQGAHGYGYTF. The J gene is TRBJ1-2, the V gene TRBV5-1; TRBD1 matches 8 bases. Losses at the gene ends were 4 bases for V and 4 bases for J; bases not matched to a gene: 9. This CDR3 is built from 15 residues. The germline V gene has CDR1 SGHRS and CDR2 YFSETQ.

V gene TRBV29-1 combines with J gene TRBJ2-1; 13 nucleotides line up with TRBD2. V shed 7 bases, J shed 8 bases, and the junction held 11 bases outside the gene matches. The CDR3 runs to 15 residues. The germline CDR1 and CDR2 sequences are SQVTM and ANQGSEA. CDR3 sequence (DNA): TGCAGCGAGGTTCCAACTAGCGGGGGGGCCCATGAGCAGTTCTTC. This gives the protein CSEVPTSGGAHEQFF.

This clone was observed once. The V gene is TRBV2, the J gene TRBJ1-2; 7 nucleotides agree with TRBD1. The CDR3 is 14 amino acids. Germline V CDR1 and CDR2: SNHLY, FYNNEI. The V and J ends lost 4 bases and 0 bases, in that order; junction bases with no gene match: 2. CDR3 residues: CASSVDRANYGYTF. As DNA, the CDR3 is TGTGCCAGCAGTGTCGACAGGGCTAACTATGGCTACACCTTC.

CDR3 bases: TGTGCCAGCAGCTTATCGCAGGGGTTTAATGAAAAACTGTTTTTT. It encodes CASSLSQGFNEKLFF. The chain employs TRBV7-2 and TRBJ1-4; D may be TRBD1 (6 bases). Per the germline V gene, CDR1 is SGHTA and CDR2 is FQGNSA. Trimming removed 2 bases at V and 4 bases at J, with 11 bases between. This CDR3 is 15 amino acids long.

The chain couples TRBV27 to TRBJ2-3, with 8 nucleotides matching TRBD1. The V gene's germline CDR1 is MNHEY and CDR2 SMNVEV (reference sequence). The J segment lost 3 bases and the V segment lost 6 bases, leaving 8 bases of the junction unmatched. The CDR3 runs to 15 residues. In nucleotides, the CDR3 is TGTGCCAGCAGGTCCCGGCAGGGGGCAACAGATACGCAGTATTTT. Translation: CASRSRQGATDTQYF.

This chain links TRBV30 with TRBJ1-2; TRBD1 matches at 8 bases. There are 16 residues in the CDR3. J was trimmed by 7 bases and V by 3 bases; bases with no gene match: 16. CDR1 and CDR2 (germline): GTSNPN, SVGIG (reference sequence). In DNA form, the CDR3 reads TGTGCCTGGAGACAGGTGGTAGGACAGGGTGGTGGTGGCTACACCTTC. Amino acids: CAWRQVVGQGGGGYTF. The full variable domain, with the rest looked up from reference TRBV30 and TRBJ1-2, is SQTIHQWPATLVQPVGSPLSLECTVEGTSNPNLYWYRQAAGRGLQLLFYSVGIGQISSEVPQNLSASRPQDRQFILSSKKLLLSDSGFYLCAWRQVVGQGGGGYTFGSGTRLTVV.

The genes are TRBV9 and TRBJ2-7, with 7 bases that match TRBD2. V gave up 3 bases and J gave up 0 bases; unmatched junction bases: 3. Germline values: CDR1 SGDLS, CDR2 YYNGEE. The CDR3 extends over 14 amino acids. CDR3 sequence: CASSGRGGSYEQYF. The CDR3 DNA follows: TGTGCCAGCAGCGGGCGCGGGGGCTCCTACGAGCAGTACTTC.

This clone appeared a few times. The rearrangement uses TRBV7-9 and TRBJ2-3, with TRBD2 identical over 11 bases. J lost 6 bases, V lost 6 bases, and 11 bases had no gene match. This CDR3 comprises 16 residues. Germline V gene lookup returns CDR1 SEHNR and CDR2 FQNEAQ (reference sequence). CDR3 sequence reads: CASSIRRGLAADTQYF. CDR3 sequence (DNA): TGTGCCAGCAGTATAAGGAGGGGACTAGCGGCCGATACGCAGTATTTT.

This chain connects TRBV19 to TRBJ1-4; D possibly corresponds to TRBD1 (5 bases). The CDR3 contains 14 residues. Germline CDR1 and CDR2: LNHDA and SQIVND (reference sequence). Between the trimmed V and J ends, which lost 3 bases and 8 bases, there was a span of 13 bases. CDR3: CASSIGALGEKLFF. Written as DNA, the CDR3 is TGTGCCAGTAGTATTGGGGCACTTGGGGAAAAACTGTTTTTT.

This chain connects TRBV2 to TRBJ2-1; 10 bases agree with TRBD2. The CDR3 extends over 16 amino acids. V shed 4 bases, J shed 7 bases, and the junction held 10 bases outside the gene matches. CDR1 is SNHLY and CDR2 is FYNNEI in the germline V gene. CDR3 DNA: TGTGCCAGCAGTGTTTTAGGGCTAGCGGGGGAAAATGAGCAGTTCTTC. Translating gives CASSVLGLAGENEQFF.

The V gene is TRBV24-1, the J gene TRBJ1-2; a weak D match, TRBD1 (6 bases). This CDR3 has 18 residues. Germline CDR1 reads KGHDR; CDR2 reads SFDVKD. V lost 5 bases, J lost 0 bases, and 21 bases lay in between. DNA of the CDR3: TGTGCCACCAGTGCATGGCAGGGGCCTCGCCAAGCTAACTATGGCTACACCTTC. It translates to CATSAWQGPRQANYGYTF.

The V call is TRBV7-8, the J call TRBJ2-3; TRBD1 matches 10 bases. Germline V CDR1 and CDR2: SGHVS, FQNEAQ. V lost 5 bases, J lost 2 bases, and 7 bases stayed unmatched. This CDR3 has 16 amino acids. Here the CDR3 reads CASSPRDRGFTDTQYF. The CDR3 DNA is TGTGCCAGCAGCCCTAGGGACAGGGGATTCACAGATACGCAGTATTTT. Full variable domain (outside the CDR3, taken from reference TRBV7-8 and TRBJ2-3): GAGVSQSPRYKVAKRGQDVALRCDPISGHVSLFWYQQALGQGPEFLTYFQNEAQLDKSGLPSDRFFAERPEGSVSTLKIQRTQQEDSAVYLCASSPRDRGFTDTQYFGPGTRLTVL.

V and J are TRBV10-3 and TRBJ1-1; D may be TRBD1 (5 bases). Germline assignment: CDR1 ENHRY and CDR2 SYGVKD. The CDR3 extends over 14 amino acids. Trimming removed 10 bases from V and 0 bases from J, with 15 bases in between. Here the CDR3 DNA reads TGTGCCAGTCTTAAGACAGCCATGAACACTGAAGCTTTCTTT. This gives the protein CASLKTAMNTEAFF.

The chain is built from TRBV6-2 or TRBV6-3 and TRBJ2-3; the D is unclear. V was clipped by 4 bases and J by 0 bases, with 2 bases between them. Per the germline V gene, CDR1 is MNHEY and CDR2 is SVGEGT. This CDR3 region has 12 residues. The CDR3 sequence: CASSSSTDTQYF. In DNA, the CDR3 is TGTGCCAGCAGTTCAAGCACAGATACGCAGTATTTT.